The rows below give T cell receptor beta chains drawn from one sample of a study of cytomegalovirus exposure and HLA in healthy donors. Generated by immunoSEQ multiplex PCR, the TCRdb table keeps only in-frame clones and is missing some. Of roughly 100,000 clones detected, around 64% appear once; the ten largest clones hold roughly 3%. Sequencing was carried out using PBMCs. The receptor source for this set is a man in his fifties or sixties in good health and CMV-seronegative. Each CDR3 is given with its conserved first and last residue. The order of the fields is clone size, D gene, J gene, V gene, CDR3 DNA, CDR3 protein. The D gene is left open where the match is weak. Size values are once, few and many counts, or a class for expanded clones, and some rows have none.

. TRBD1 TRBJ1-3 TRBV6-1 TGTGCCAGCCAAGAAGTACAGGGGTTTGGAAACACCATATATTTT CASQEVQGFGNTIYF
. . TRBJ2-7 TRBV5-1 TGCGCCAGCAGCTTGGTTAGCCCCTCCTACGAGCAGTACTTC CASSLVSPSYEQYF
. TRBD1 TRBJ2-5 TRBV28 TGTGCCAGCAGCCGTGACAGGGGAGAGACCCAGTACTTC CASSRDRGETQYF
. . TRBJ1-2 TRBV5-1 TGCGCCAGCAGCCGGGACTCTTTGGGCTATGGCTACACCTTC CASSRDSLGYGYTF
. TRBD2 TRBJ2-1 TRBV11-3 TGTGCCAGCAGCCAAACTATTAGGCCCCAGGGACTAGAAACCAATGAGCAGTTCTTC CASSQTIRPQGLETNEQFF
. . TRBJ2-2 TRBV7-6 TGTGCCAGCAGCCCAAAGCAGAACACCGGGGAGCTGTTTTTT CASSPKQNTGELFF
. TRBD1 TRBJ2-1 TRBV14 TGTGCCAGCAGCCGGGAGATCCTGACAGGGTACAATGAGCAGTTCTTC CASSREILTGYNEQFF
. TRBD2 TRBJ2-7 TRBV5-1 TGCGCCAGCAGCGACGACGTTCTAGCGGGAGTCCCCCTCGAGCAGTACTTC CASSDDVLAGVPLEQYF
. . TRBJ2-3 TRBV25-1 TGTGCCAGCAGTGAACATGAGGCACAAGATACGCAGTATTTT CASSEHEAQDTQYF
. TRBD2 TRBJ2-7 TRBV5-1 TGCGCCAGCAGCTCCCCGGTCCGGTCAGAAAGGACTAGCGGCGCCTACGAGCAGTACTTC CASSSPVRSERTSGAYEQYF
. . TRBJ1-5 TRBV28 TGTGCCAGCAAAAGTTTGCAGGGAACGACTGGAGGCAATCAGCCCCAGCATTTT CASKSLQGTTGGNQPQHF
. . TRBJ1-4 TRBV5-1 TGCGCCAGCAGCCGGGACATGGATGAAAAACTGTTTTTT CASSRDMDEKLFF
. . TRBJ2-5 TRBV7-3 TGTGCCAGCAGCTTAACGTTAACTTCTCAAGAGACCCAGTACTTC CASSLTLTSQETQYF
. TRBD1 TRBJ1-3 TRBV29-1 TGCAGCGCCATGACAGGGGGAAACTCTGGAAACACCACATATTTT CSAMTGGNSGNTTYF
. TRBD2 TRBJ2-5 TRBV6-4 TGTGCCAGCATCGGGGGAGGGGCGACCCAGTACTTC CASIGGGATQYF
. TRBD2 TRBJ2-5 TRBV6-5 TGTGCCAGCAGTTACGGCGGGGGTCAAGAGACCCAGTACTTC CASSYGGGQETQYF
few TRBD1 TRBJ1-4 TRBV19 TGTGCCAGTAGCCGGGACAGGAATGAAAAACTGTTTTTT CASSRDRNEKLFF
few TRBD2 TRBJ2-7 TRBV4-2 TGTGCCAGCAGCCAAGCTGGGAGCGGGGGGGCCTACGAGCAGTACTTC CASSQAGSGGAYEQYF
few . TRBJ2-7 TRBV21-1 TGTGCCAGCACTTTTGGGAGCGACGAGCAGTACTTC CASTFGSDEQYF
once . TRBJ1-2 TRBV6-5 TGTGCCAGCAGTTACTCGAGTTATGATGGCTACACCTTC CASSYSSYDGYTF
. TRBD1 TRBJ2-7 TRBV11-3 TGTGCCAGCAGCTTATTTGGACAGGGGGCCAACGAGCAGTACTTC CASSLFGQGANEQYF
. . TRBJ2-1 TRBV11-3 TGTGCCAGCAGTTTGAACGGTGTTAGCTCCTACAATGAGCAGTTCTTC CASSLNGVSSYNEQFF
. . TRBJ2-5 TRBV6-6 TGTGCCAGCAACCTAAGGCCTCCGCAGCGGGAGACCCAGTACTTC CASNLRPPQRETQYF
. TRBD1 TRBJ2-1 TRBV19 TGTGCCAGTAGTATCCGAGACAGGGAATACAATGAGCAGTTCTTC CASSIRDREYNEQFF
. . TRBJ2-2 TRBV4-2 TGTGCCAGCGGGTGGGGGGTGACCGGGGAGCTGTTTTTT CASGWGVTGELFF
few TRBD2 TRBJ2-1 TRBV10-1 TGCGCCAGCAGTGAGTCCCAGAGCGGGAGGGCCAGTGGGCAGTTCTTC CASSESQSGRASGQFF
few . TRBJ2-1 TRBV5-6 TGTGCCAGCAGCTTCCAACTAGAGGATGAGCAGTTCTTC CASSFQLEDEQFF
. TRBD1 TRBJ1-2 TRBV27 TGTGCCAGCAGTTCAGGGACAGTCTATGGCTACACCTTC CASSSGTVYGYTF
. . TRBJ1-4 TRBV7-9 TGTTCCAGCAGCTTAGTACAGGGTGAGGGTGAAAAACTGTTTTTT CSSSLVQGEGEKLFF
. . TRBJ2-2 TRBV9 TGTGCCAGCAGCGTCGTAGGGAGGGGGGGCGGGGAGCTGTTTTTT CASSVVGRGGGELFF
. TRBD1 TRBJ2-1 TRBV30 TGTGCCTGGAGTGTCGTTACAGGGGTAGGCTATGAGCAGTTCTTC CAWSVVTGVGYEQFF
. . TRBJ2-5 TRBV6-5 TGTGCCAGCAGTTACTTAGACAAGACTAAAGAGACCCAGTACTTC CASSYLDKTKETQYF
. . TRBJ1-1 TRBV6-1 TGTGCCAGCACCTTTCGCGGGTCGATGGGTGAAGCTTTCTTT CASTFRGSMGEAFF
. . TRBJ1-4 TRBV30 TGTGCCTGGAGTGTATTGCAGGGAAGTGAAAAACTGTTTTTT CAWSVLQGSEKLFF
. TRBD1 TRBJ2-7 TRBV5-1 TGCGCCAGCAGCCTCGGGACAGTCTACTACGAGCAGTACTTC CASSLGTVYYEQYF
. TRBD1 TRBJ1-2 TRBV7-2 TGTGCCAGCAGCTTAACAGGGGGCACGTACCCGGCCTATGGCTACACCTTC CASSLTGGTYPAYGYTF
many . TRBJ1-2 TRBV15 TGTGCCACCAGCAGCACAGGGATCGATGGCTACACCTTC CATSSTGIDGYTF
. . TRBJ1-5 TRBV7-9 TGTTCCAGCAGCTTCTCGGGGAATCAGCCCCAGCATTTT CSSSFSGNQPQHF
. TRBD1 TRBJ1-1 TRBV6-1 TGTGCCAGCACCGACAGGGGGATGAACACTGAAGCTTTCTTT CASTDRGMNTEAFF